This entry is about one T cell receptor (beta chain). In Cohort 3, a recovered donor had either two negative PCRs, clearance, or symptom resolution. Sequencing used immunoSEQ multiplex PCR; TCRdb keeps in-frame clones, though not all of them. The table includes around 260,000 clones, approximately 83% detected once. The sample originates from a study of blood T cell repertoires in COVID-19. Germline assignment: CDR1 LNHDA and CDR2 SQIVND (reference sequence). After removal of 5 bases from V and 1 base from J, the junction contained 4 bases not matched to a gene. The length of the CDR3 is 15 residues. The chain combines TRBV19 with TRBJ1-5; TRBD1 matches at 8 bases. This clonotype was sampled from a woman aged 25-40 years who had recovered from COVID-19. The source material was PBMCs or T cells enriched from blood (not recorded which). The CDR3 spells CASSPWTGSNQPQHF. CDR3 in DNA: TGTGCCAGTAGTCCGTGGACAGGGAGCAATCAGCCCCAGCATTTT.